A single sample gave rise to the 15 T cell receptor beta chains below, sequenced in a study of T cells after yellow fever vaccination. Each CDR3 protein gets one entry after TCRdb re-called the 5' RACE reads with MiXCR. Of about 160,000 distinct CDR3 sequences listed, over 7% are singletons. The specimen was CD8+ T cells sorted from PBMCs, collected 45 days after the yellow fever booster vaccination. The receptors were gathered from a man between 18 and 29 years old who received the YFV17D yellow fever vaccine.

J is TRBJ2-3 and V is TRBV19, with 7 nucleotides matching TRBD2. The ends lost 0 bases at V and 0 bases at J; junction bases unmatched: 9. This CDR3 comprises 18 residues. CDR1 and CDR2 (germline): LNHDA, SQIVND (reference sequence). This chain's CDR3 is CASSIDRGGHTSTDTQYF. CDR3 bases: TGTGCCAGTAGTATAGATCGGGGAGGGCACACTAGCACAGATACGCAGTATTTT.

The chain recombines TRBV7-9 with TRBJ2-1; TRBD1 or TRBD2 may be the D gene (6 bases each). Germline V gene sequence: CDR1 SEHNR, CDR2 FQNEAQ (reference sequence). The CDR3 extends over 16 amino acids. V gave up 1 base and J gave up 7 bases, with 17 bases separating them. The CDR3 here is CASSLVGGTGTNEQFF. CDR3 in DNA: TGTGCCAGCAGCTTAGTCGGAGGGACGGGGACAAATGAGCAGTTCTTC.

This clonotype turned up a few times. The chain is built from TRBV28 and TRBJ2-3; possible D gene TRBD1, 5 bases. The CDR3 contains 14 residues. Germline CDR1 is MDHEN and CDR2 is SYDVKM. V shed 11 bases and J shed 2 bases, with 17 bases lying between them. This CDR3 reads CAGSRGSYTDTQYF. The DNA for the CDR3 is TGTGCCGGTTCAAGGGGCTCATACACAGATACGCAGTATTTT.

The gene calls are TRBV27 and TRBJ2-7; no firm D call. Germline V gene lookup returns CDR1 MNHEY and CDR2 SMNVEV (reference sequence). The V and J ends lost 5 bases and 2 bases respectively, with 10 bases between them. The CDR3 totals 13 residues. For the CDR3, the DNA is TGTGCCAGCAGTGAACAATTAACCTACGAGCAGTACTTC. Its protein is CASSEQLTYEQYF.

The chain joins TRBV7-3 to TRBJ1-1, with D perhaps matching TRBD1 (6 bases). The CDR3 runs 17 residues. Deletions cut 2 bases from V and 1 base from J, with 17 bases between. CDR1 is SGHTA and CDR2 is FQGTGA in the germline V gene. The CDR3: CASSLFPGAKTNTEAFF. The CDR3 region has the DNA TGTGCCAGCAGCTTATTTCCAGGGGCAAAGACGAACACTGAAGCTTTCTTT.

The chain is built from TRBV7-3 and TRBJ2-1; 8 bases align to TRBD2. CDR1 and CDR2 (germline): SGHTA, FQGTGA. V lost 3 bases, J lost 1 base, and 5 bases stayed unmatched. The CDR3 is 16 residues long. CDR3 DNA sequence: TGTGCCAGCAGCTTCAGCGGGGGAGTATCCTACAATGAGCAGTTCTTC. Translated, it gives CASSFSGGVSYNEQFF.

This clonotype came up a few times. The chain carries TRBV3-1 and TRBJ1-2; D ambiguous. Germline CDR1 and CDR2: LGHDT and YNNKEL (reference sequence). V lost 4 bases, J lost 6 bases, and 15 bases lay in between. The CDR3 is 14 amino acids. This CDR3 reads CASSPPEKWDGYTF. The DNA for the CDR3 is TGTGCCAGCAGCCCCCCGGAGAAGTGGGATGGCTACACCTTC. Full variable domain (rest looked up from reference TRBV3-1 and TRBJ1-2): DTAVSQTPKYLVTQMGNDKSIKCEQNLGHDTMYWYKQDSKKFLKIMFSYNNKELIINETVPNRFSPKSPDKAHLNLHINSLELGDSAVYFCASSPPEKWDGYTFGSGTRLTVV.

This clonotype was observed a handful of times. The chain carries TRBV4-3 and TRBJ1-1; D not resolved. Trimming took off 0 bases at V and 1 base at J, with 12 bases between the two ends. Per germline, CDR1 LGHNA and CDR2 YSLEER. The CDR3 runs 16 residues. The CDR3 region is CASSQDRWTQNTEAFF. DNA for the CDR3: TGCGCCAGCAGCCAAGATAGATGGACTCAGAACACTGAAGCTTTCTTT.

This clonotype was counted only a few times. The genes are TRBV4-1 and TRBJ1-1; D is ambiguous. CDR3 length: 13 residues. The germline gives CDR1 MGHRA, CDR2 YSYEKL. V was pared by 1 base and J by 8 bases, with 11 bases between. CDR3 coding DNA: TGCGCCAGCAGCCAAGTAGGGCAGGAGGAAGCTTTCTTT. Translation gives CASSQVGQEEAFF.

The chain links TRBV28 to TRBJ2-5; 12 nucleotides match TRBD2. The trim removed 4 bases at V and 5 bases at J, leaving 11 bases unmatched. This CDR3 has 17 residues. Germline V gene data show CDR1 as MDHEN and CDR2 as SYDVKM. This CDR3 reads CASSSSLAGGIQETQYF. CDR3 DNA sequence: TGTGCCAGCAGTTCCTCACTAGCGGGGGGTATTCAGGAGACCCAGTACTTC.

This clonotype has only a few counts. The chain couples TRBV9 to TRBJ1-1; D possibly corresponds to TRBD1 (5 bases). CDR3 length: 16 amino acids. Germline values: CDR1 SGDLS, CDR2 YYNGEE. Trimming cost V 0 bases and J 2 bases, with 14 bases left between them. The CDR3 sequence is CASSVDPQGTNTEAFF. CDR3 DNA: TGTGCCAGCAGCGTAGACCCGCAGGGAACTAACACTGAAGCTTTCTTT.

The rearrangement uses TRBV12-5 and TRBJ2-1, with D possibly being TRBD1 (5 bases). V lost 3 bases to trimming and J lost 7 bases, with 19 bases between them. CDR1 and CDR2 (germline): LGHNT, FRNRAP. The length of the CDR3 is 16 residues. CDR3 coding DNA: TGTGCTAGTGGTTTCTCCGTCGCCAAAGGGGATAATGAGCAGTTCTTC. It specifies CASGFSVAKGDNEQFF.

This clonotype was seen only a few times. The genes are TRBV7-9 and TRBJ2-5; D tentatively reads TRBD1 or TRBD2 (6 bases each). From germline, CDR1 is SEHNR and CDR2 FQNEAQ (reference sequence). The V end lost 5 bases, the J end lost 12 bases, and 13 bases lay between the germline ends. The CDR3 extends over 11 amino acids. The CDR3 region has the DNA TGTGCCAGCAGCAAAGGGGGGCCCGAGTACTTC. As protein: CASSKGGPEYF.

The chain links TRBV5-5 to TRBJ2-7; no clear D. Germline V gene lookup returns CDR1 SGHKS and CDR2 YYEKEE (reference sequence). The CDR3 covers 13 residues. V was pared by 0 bases and J by 2 bases, with 6 bases between. CDR3 bases: TGTGCCAGCAGCTTGGGTATGGCCTACGAGCAGTACTTC. It yields the protein CASSLGMAYEQYF. The full variable domain, completed using reference TRBV5-5 and TRBJ2-7, is DAGVTQSPTHLIKTRGQQVTLRCSPISGHKSVSWYQQVLGQGPQFIFQYYEKEERGRGNFPDRFSARQFPNYSSELNVNALLLGDSALYLCASSLGMAYEQYFGPGTRLTVT.

This clonotype came up a few times. The rearrangement joins TRBV7-9 to TRBJ2-5; 12 bases map to TRBD1. The CDR3 is 19 residues long. Germline V gene data show CDR1 as SEHNR and CDR2 as FQNEAQ (reference sequence). Losses at the gene ends were 2 bases for V and 5 bases for J; bases not matched to a gene: 15. The CDR3, as DNA: TGTGCCAGCAGCTTATCCGGGACAGGGGGCGAAAGGGCTCAGGAGACCCAGTACTTC. Translating gives CASSLSGTGGERAQETQYF.